This T cell receptor beta chain was recovered during a study of cytomegalovirus exposure and HLA in healthy donors. The study, taken as a whole, reports: Later on, an analysis tied 15,000 or so TCR beta sequences to HLA alleles at 0.05 false discovery rate. The study had only CMV serostatus as immune exposure information. Reports indicated that the classifier achieved high specificity and sensitivity in diagnosing cytomegalovirus status. Among the CMV-associated chains, three were confirmed in vitro as specific for CMV antigens.

The V segment lost 0 bases and the J segment 6 bases; nucleotides outside the gene matches: 3. The germline V gene encodes CDR1 SGHRS and CDR2 YFSETQ. The CDR3 loop spans 14 amino acids. Note on this clone: Its antigen is not identified.

This PCR relied on a set of 60 Vbeta primers and 13 Jbeta primers. Only in-frame clones appear in the TCRdb table, and some are missing; sequencing was by immunoSEQ multiplex PCR. Altogether around 150,000 clones are present, roughly 86% being singletons, with the ten largest covering roughly 0.5%. Source material: PBMCs. The receptor was isolated from a woman in her forties in good health and CMV-seronegative. This chain joins TRBV5-1 and TRBJ2-1, with 7 bases that match TRBD2. CDR3 residues: CASSLVAGVNEQFF. The CDR3 DNA reads as TGCGCCAGCAGCTTGGTAGCGGGCGTCAATGAGCAGTTCTTC.